These 19 T cell receptor beta chains were all obtained from the same sample, sequenced in a study of vaccination and CD4 T cells after COVID-19. The Oncomine TCR Beta short-read assay generated sequence data from the DNA of cultured CD4+ T cells. MiXCR, run by TCRdb on the PCR reads, gives a single entry per CDR3 protein. This table has roughly 7,000 distinct CDR3 sequences, less than 65% appearing once. These TCRs are of unknown antigen specificity. Treatment specified: approximately 9-day PBMC culture with coronavirus spike peptide pools or control peptides (ViraFEST assay). The unexposed donor provided CD4+ T cells, which were taken before the COVID-19 pandemic (2011-2018). Material: CD4+ T cells from blood, cultured in vitro. The receptors were sampled from a human donor in good health.

The chain couples TRBV5-1 to TRBJ1-2, with 10 bases fitting TRBD1. V was clipped by 0 bases and J by 8 bases; unmatched bases: 4. The CDR3 has 14 residues. CDR1 is SGHRS and CDR2 is YFSETQ in the germline V gene. In DNA form, the CDR3 reads TGCGCCAGCAGCTTGGGACAGGGGGCTGGGGGCTACACCTTC. This gives the protein CASSLGQGAGGYTF. The full variable domain, its missing parts supplied by reference TRBV5-1 and TRBJ1-2, is KAGVTQTPRYLIKTRGQQVTLSCSPISGHRSVSWYQQTPGQGLQFLFEYFSETQRNKGNFPGRFSGRQFSNSRSEMNVSTLELGDSALYLCASSLGQGAGGYTFGSGTRLTVV.

The chain has TRBV5-4 and TRBJ1-2; D not certain. This CDR3 region has 13 residues. Germline CDR1 SGHNT, CDR2 YYREEE (reference sequence). V was shortened by 2 bases and J by 7 bases, with 12 bases between the two germline ends. The CDR3 DNA reads as TGTGCCAGCAGCTTTGCAGCGGCCTCTGGCTACACCTTC. Translated, it gives CASSFAAASGYTF.

V and J are TRBV10-1 and TRBJ2-2; D possibly corresponds to TRBD2 (5 bases). This CDR3 is built from 13 residues. Germline loops: CDR1 WNHNN, CDR2 SYGVQD (reference sequence). The V end lost 6 bases, the J end lost 7 bases, and 12 bases lay between the germline ends. The chain's CDR3 is CASSLVRGGELFF. The CDR3 DNA follows: TGCGCCAGCAGCCTAGTTCGGGGCGGGGAGCTGTTTTTT.

This chain links TRBV20-1 with TRBJ2-1, with 9 bases identical to TRBD2. There are 14 residues in the CDR3. Losses at the gene ends were 4 bases for V and 3 bases for J; bases not matched to a gene: 4. Germline CDR1 is DFQATT and CDR2 is SNEGSKA (reference sequence). The CDR3 sequence: CSAKSGRLYNEQFF. The CDR3, as DNA: TGCAGTGCTAAAAGCGGGAGGCTCTACAATGAGCAGTTCTTC.

The chain recombines TRBV19 with TRBJ1-1; the match to TRBD1 covers 7 bases. Trimming at V came to 4 bases and at J to 3 bases, leaving 5 bases not matched to a gene. The CDR3 sequence is 14 residues long. Per germline, CDR1 LNHDA and CDR2 SQIVND (reference sequence). The DNA for the CDR3 is TGTGCCAGTAGTAGCCTCGGGACAGACACTGAAGCTTTCTTT. It yields the protein CASSSLGTDTEAFF.

This clonotype showed up just a few times. The chain links TRBV15 to TRBJ2-5; D might be TRBD2 (6 bases). CDR1 and CDR2 from the germline V gene are LNHNV and YYDKDF (reference sequence). The CDR3 consists of 16 residues. The V end was cut by 0 bases, the J end by 5 bases, with 16 bases between. The CDR3 protein is CATSRDLVGGVETQYF. Written as DNA, the CDR3 is TGTGCCACCAGCAGAGATTTAGTCGGGGGAGTGGAGACCCAGTACTTC.

The gene calls are TRBV6-4 and TRBJ2-2, with D tentatively TRBD2 (6 bases). The V gene's germline CDR1 is MRHNA and CDR2 SNTAGT. The length of the CDR3 is 14 residues. With 2 bases removed from V and 5 bases from J, the gap between germline ends came to 9 bases. The CDR3 region is CASSDGGTTGELFF. CDR3 DNA sequence: TGTGCCAGCAGTGACGGGGGGACTACCGGGGAGCTGTTTTTT.

This CDR3 is CASSLPDRGTEAFF. The CDR3 bases are TGTGCCAGCAGCTTGCCCGACAGGGGAACTGAAGCTTTCTTT. V gene TRBV5-6 combines with J gene TRBJ1-1; TRBD1 matches 8 bases. The germline V gene has CDR1 SGHDT and CDR2 YYEEEE. The junction had 4 bases not matched to a gene; V was cut back by 1 base and J by 5 bases. CDR3 length: 14 residues.

V usage is TRBV7-8 and J usage is TRBJ2-5; D perhaps matches TRBD2 (6 bases). Germline CDR1 and CDR2: SGHVS and FQNEAQ. The V end lost 1 base, the J end lost 5 bases, and 17 bases lay between the germline ends. This CDR3 contains 16 residues. CDR3 region: CASSLVLGARGETQYF. CDR3 nucleotides: TGTGCCAGCAGCTTAGTCTTGGGAGCCCGGGGGGAGACCCAGTACTTC.

Only a few counts were recorded for this clonotype. This sequence joins TRBV7-2 and TRBJ1-2, with D possibly being TRBD1 (5 bases). The V gene lost 4 bases and the J gene lost 3 bases, with 9 bases spanning the gap. From germline, CDR1 is SGHTA and CDR2 FQGNSA. This CDR3 contains 13 residues. CDR3 DNA sequence: TGTGCCAGCAGCTCGGGGACGGACTATGGCTACACCTTC. Protein product: CASSSGTDYGYTF.

This chain links TRBV5-1 with TRBJ2-5, with TRBD2 matching 7 bases. This CDR3 is 14 amino acids long. V lost 5 bases, J lost 5 bases, and 9 bases stayed unmatched. Looked up from germline, CDR1 is SGHRS and CDR2 is YFSETQ. This CDR3 is CASRSTSVAETQYF. The DNA of the CDR3 is TGCGCCAGCAGATCAACTAGCGTGGCCGAGACCCAGTACTTC. Complete variable domain (other parts from reference TRBV5-1 and TRBJ2-5): KAGVTQTPRYLIKTRGQQVTLSCSPISGHRSVSWYQQTPGQGLQFLFEYFSETQRNKGNFPGRFSGRQFSNSRSEMNVSTLELGDSALYLCASRSTSVAETQYFGPGTRLLVL.

The sample holds one count of this clonotype. This rearrangement joins TRBV4-1 to TRBJ1-2; 12 nucleotides agree with TRBD1. Germline V gene sequence: CDR1 MGHRA, CDR2 YSYEKL. The CDR3 contains 17 residues. V lost 5 bases to trimming and J lost 0 bases; unmatched junction nucleotides: 7. The CDR3 spells CASSFGTGGLANYGYTF. The CDR3 nucleotides are TGCGCCAGCAGCTTTGGGACAGGGGGCCTAGCTAACTATGGCTACACCTTC.

This clonotype is a singleton in its sample. The CDR3 DNA reads TGTGCCAGCAGCCCACCGACAGTTTTGTTCACTGAAGCTTTCTTT. It yields the protein CASSPPTVLFTEAFF. V is TRBV7-9 and J is TRBJ1-1, with D possibly matching TRBD1 (5 bases). CDR1 SEHNR and CDR2 FQNEAQ come from the germline V gene (reference sequence). Trimming removed 5 bases at V and 4 bases at J, with 17 bases between. The CDR3 is 15 amino acids. Combining the CDR3 with reference TRBV7-9 and TRBJ1-1 gives the whole variable domain DTGVSQNPRHKITKRGQNVTFRCDPISEHNRLYWYRQTLGQGPEFLTYFQNEAQLEKSRLLSDRFSAERPKGSFSTLEIQRTEQGDSAMYLCASSPPTVLFTEAFFGQGTRLTVV.

The rearrangement links TRBV12-3 or TRBV12-4 to TRBJ1-1; D call uncertain. V lost 2 bases to trimming and J lost 1 base, with 5 bases between them. The CDR3 consists of 13 residues. CDR3 amino acids: CASSLKENTEAFF. In nucleotides, the CDR3 is TGTGCCAGCAGTTTAAAGGAGAACACTGAAGCTTTCTTT.

The V gene is TRBV24-1, the J gene TRBJ1-2; D is uncertain. This CDR3 has 16 residues. Germline assignment: CDR1 KGHDR and CDR2 SFDVKD. V lost 1 base and J 4 bases, leaving 15 bases between the germline ends. CDR3 coding DNA: TGTGCCACCAGTGATTTTAGGGTCTTCGGGTCCTATGGCTACACCTTC. Its protein is CATSDFRVFGSYGYTF.

The chain employs TRBV21-1 and TRBJ1-4. TRBV21-1 is a pseudogene locus. The CDR3 sequence is 17 residues long. The CDR3, as DNA: TGTGCCAGCAGCAAAGGTGGCAGCAATAGTGATGGAGAAAAACTGTTTTTT. Encoded protein: CASSKGGSNSDGEKLFF.

The chain employs TRBV7-9 and TRBJ2-3; TRBD2 aligns across 8 bases. Germline V gives CDR1 SEHNR, CDR2 FQNEAQ (reference sequence). The CDR3 covers 18 residues. V lost 1 base to trimming and J lost 2 bases; unmatched junction nucleotides: 11. CDR3 sequence reads: CASSLDRSGRLTTDTQYF. Written as DNA, the CDR3 is TGTGCCAGCAGCTTAGATAGGAGCGGGAGACTTACCACAGATACGCAGTATTTT.

The chain has TRBV15 and TRBJ1-2; D might be TRBD1 (5 bases). The germline gives CDR1 LNHNV, CDR2 YYDKDF (reference sequence). V shed 6 bases and J shed 2 bases, with 10 bases lying between them. The CDR3 loop spans 13 amino acids. In nucleotides, the CDR3 is TGTGCCACCAGTAAGGGACCGAACTATGGCTACACCTTC. Amino acids: CATSKGPNYGYTF.

In its sample, this clonotype was seen a few times. This chain connects TRBV10-1 to TRBJ2-5, with a weak D call TRBD1 (6 bases). This CDR3 has 12 residues. Per germline, CDR1 WNHNN and CDR2 SYGVQD (reference sequence). V lost 8 bases and J 4 bases, leaving 11 bases between the germline ends. In DNA, the CDR3 is TGCGCCAGCGGACAGCAGGGAGAGACCCAGTACTTC. It translates to CASGQQGETQYF.